This T cell receptor (beta chain) was identified during a study of T cell repertoires in cytomegalovirus infection. Study-wide background: Public TCR beta signature analysis indicated the presence of both CMV infection and matching HLA type.

One entry per CDR3 protein, called by TCRdb with MiXCR from the reads. Among around 450,000 distinct CDR3 sequences listed, roughly a third were seen once. Losses at the gene ends were 6 bases for V and 1 base for J; bases not matched to a gene: 20. There are 20 residues in the CDR3. Germline V gives CDR1 MNHEY, CDR2 SVGEGT. The TCR was taken from a human donor in good health (CMV status not recorded). Some clones in this sample may be carry-over from other donors' samples. Sequenced sample: PBMCs. The chain recombines TRBV6-2 or TRBV6-3 with TRBJ2-4; 8 nucleotides line up with TRBD1. CDR3 amino acids: CASSYTFLEPTGAAKNIQYF. DNA of the CDR3: TGTGCCAGCAGCTATACCTTCCTTGAGCCGACAGGGGCGGCCAAAAACATTCAGTACTTC.